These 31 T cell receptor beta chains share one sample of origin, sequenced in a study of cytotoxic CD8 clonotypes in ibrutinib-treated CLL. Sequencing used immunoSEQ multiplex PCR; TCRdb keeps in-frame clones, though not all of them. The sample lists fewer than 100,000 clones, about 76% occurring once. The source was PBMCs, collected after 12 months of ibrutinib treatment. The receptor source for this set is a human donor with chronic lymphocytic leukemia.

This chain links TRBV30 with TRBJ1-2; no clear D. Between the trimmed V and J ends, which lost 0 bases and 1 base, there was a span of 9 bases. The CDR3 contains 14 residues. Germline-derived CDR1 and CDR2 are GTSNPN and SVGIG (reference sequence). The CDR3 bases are TGTGCCTGGAGTGTAGGGCGGCTTAACTATGGCTACACCTTC. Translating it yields CAWSVGRLNYGYTF.

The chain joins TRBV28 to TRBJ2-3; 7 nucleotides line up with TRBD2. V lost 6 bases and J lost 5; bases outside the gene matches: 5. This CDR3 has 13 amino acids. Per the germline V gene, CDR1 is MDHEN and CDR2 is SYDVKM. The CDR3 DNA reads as TGTGCCAGCAGCGGGGGGTCGGAAGATACGCAGTATTTT. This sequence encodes CASSGGSEDTQYF.

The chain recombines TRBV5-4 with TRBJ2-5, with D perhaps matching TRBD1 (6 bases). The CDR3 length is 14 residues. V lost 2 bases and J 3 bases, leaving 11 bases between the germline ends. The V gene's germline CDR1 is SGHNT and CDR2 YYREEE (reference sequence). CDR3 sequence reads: CASSFPNREETQYF. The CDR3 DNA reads TGTGCCAGCAGCTTCCCGAACAGGGAAGAGACCCAGTACTTC.

This chain's CDR3 is CASSGSPEAFF. CDR3 in DNA: TGTGCCAGCAGCGGGTCGCCCGAAGCTTTCTTT. The chain links TRBV21-1 to TRBJ1-1. TRBV21-1 is listed as a pseudogene. The CDR3 sequence is 11 residues long.

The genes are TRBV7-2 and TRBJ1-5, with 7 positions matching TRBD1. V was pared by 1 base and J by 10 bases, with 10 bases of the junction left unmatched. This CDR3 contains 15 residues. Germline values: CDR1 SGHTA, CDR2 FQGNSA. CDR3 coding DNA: TGTGCCAGCAGCTTAGACGCGGGGAGGGGGCTTCCCCAGCATTTT. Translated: CASSLDAGRGLPQHF.

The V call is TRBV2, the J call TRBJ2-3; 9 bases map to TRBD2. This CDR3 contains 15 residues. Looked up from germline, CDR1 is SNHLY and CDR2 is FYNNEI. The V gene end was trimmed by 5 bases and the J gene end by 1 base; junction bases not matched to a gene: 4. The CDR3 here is CASSSAGGGTDTQYF. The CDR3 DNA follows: TGTGCCAGCAGTTCAGCGGGGGGTGGCACAGATACGCAGTATTTT.

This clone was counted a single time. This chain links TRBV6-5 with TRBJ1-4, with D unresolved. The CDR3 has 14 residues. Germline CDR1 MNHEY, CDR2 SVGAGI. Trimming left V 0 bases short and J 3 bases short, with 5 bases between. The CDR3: CASSYSTANEKLFF. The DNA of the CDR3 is TGTGCCAGCAGTTACTCGACGGCTAATGAAAAACTGTTTTTT.

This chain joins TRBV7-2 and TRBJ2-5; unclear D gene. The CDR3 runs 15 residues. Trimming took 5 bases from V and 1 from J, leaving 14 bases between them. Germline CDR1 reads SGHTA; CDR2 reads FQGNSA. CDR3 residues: CASSKRGPTQETQYF. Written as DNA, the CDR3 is TGTGCCAGCAGCAAACGAGGACCTACCCAAGAGACCCAGTACTTC.

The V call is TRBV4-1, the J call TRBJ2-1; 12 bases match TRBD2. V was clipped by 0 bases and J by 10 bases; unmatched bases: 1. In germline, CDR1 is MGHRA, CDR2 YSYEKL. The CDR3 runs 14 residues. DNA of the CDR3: TGCGCCAGCAGCCAAGACGGACTAGCGGGAGAGCAGTTCTTC. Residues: CASSQDGLAGEQFF.

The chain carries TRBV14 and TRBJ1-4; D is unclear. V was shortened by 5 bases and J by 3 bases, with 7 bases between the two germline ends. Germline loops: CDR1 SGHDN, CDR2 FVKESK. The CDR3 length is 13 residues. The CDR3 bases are TGTGCCAGCAGCGGGGTGGCTAATGAAAAACTGTTTTTT. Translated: CASSGVANEKLFF.

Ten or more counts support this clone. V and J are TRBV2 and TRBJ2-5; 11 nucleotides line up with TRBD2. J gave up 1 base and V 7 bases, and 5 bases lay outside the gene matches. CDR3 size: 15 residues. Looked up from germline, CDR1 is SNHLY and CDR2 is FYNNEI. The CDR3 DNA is TGTGCCAGCACCCTTGGGACTAGCGGCCAAGAGACCCAGTACTTC. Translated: CASTLGTSGQETQYF.

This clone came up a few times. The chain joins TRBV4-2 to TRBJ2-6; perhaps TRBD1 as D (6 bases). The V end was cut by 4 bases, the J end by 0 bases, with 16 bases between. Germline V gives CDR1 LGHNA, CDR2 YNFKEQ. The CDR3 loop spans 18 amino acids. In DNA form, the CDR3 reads TGTGCCAGCAGCCTCACAGGGCCTCCCACCTCTGGGGCCAACGTCCTGACTTTC. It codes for CASSLTGPPTSGANVLTF.

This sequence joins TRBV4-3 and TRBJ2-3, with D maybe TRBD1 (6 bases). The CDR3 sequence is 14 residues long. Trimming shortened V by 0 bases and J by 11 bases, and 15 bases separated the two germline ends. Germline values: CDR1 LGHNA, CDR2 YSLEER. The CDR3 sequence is CASSQDAGDRWQYF. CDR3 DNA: TGCGCCAGCAGCCAAGACGCAGGGGACCGGTGGCAGTATTTT.

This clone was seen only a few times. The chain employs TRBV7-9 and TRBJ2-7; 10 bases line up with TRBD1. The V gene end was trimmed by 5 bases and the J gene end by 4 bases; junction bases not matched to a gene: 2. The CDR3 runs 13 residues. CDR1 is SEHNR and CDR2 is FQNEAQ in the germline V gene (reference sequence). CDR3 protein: CASSRDRGYEQYF. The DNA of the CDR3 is TGTGCCAGCAGCCGGGACAGGGGTTACGAGCAGTACTTC. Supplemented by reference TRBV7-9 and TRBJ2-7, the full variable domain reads DTGVSQNPRHKITKRGQNVTFRCDPISEHNRLYWYRQTLGQGPEFLTYFQNEAQLEKSRLLSDRFSAERPKGSFSTLEIQRTEQGDSAMYLCASSRDRGYEQYFGPGTRLTVT.

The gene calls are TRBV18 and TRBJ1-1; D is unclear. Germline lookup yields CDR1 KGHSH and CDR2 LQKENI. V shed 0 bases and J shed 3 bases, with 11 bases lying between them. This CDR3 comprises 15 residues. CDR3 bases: TGTGCCAGCTCACCACCGGGAGCAGACGACACTGAAGCTTTCTTT. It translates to CASSPPGADDTEAFF.

CDR3 residues: CASETQYF. CDR3 nucleotides: TGTGCCAGTGAGACCCAGTACTTC. The rearrangement links TRBV27 to TRBJ2-5; no clear D gene. This CDR3 has 8 amino acids. V lost 9 bases and J 5 bases, leaving 1 base between the germline ends. From germline, CDR1 is MNHEY and CDR2 SMNVEV (reference sequence).

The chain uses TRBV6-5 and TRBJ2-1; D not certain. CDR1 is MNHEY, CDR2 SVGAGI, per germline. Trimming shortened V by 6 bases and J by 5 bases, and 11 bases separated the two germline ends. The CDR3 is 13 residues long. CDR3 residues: CASSRNRDNEQFF. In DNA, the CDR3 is TGTGCCAGCAGCCGTAACCGAGACAATGAGCAGTTCTTC.

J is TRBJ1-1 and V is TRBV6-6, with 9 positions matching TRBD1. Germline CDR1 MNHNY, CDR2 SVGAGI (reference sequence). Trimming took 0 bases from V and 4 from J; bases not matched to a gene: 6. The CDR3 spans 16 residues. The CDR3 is CASSYSIGQGTTEAFF. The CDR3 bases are TGTGCCAGCAGTTACTCGATCGGACAGGGGACCACTGAAGCTTTCTTT.

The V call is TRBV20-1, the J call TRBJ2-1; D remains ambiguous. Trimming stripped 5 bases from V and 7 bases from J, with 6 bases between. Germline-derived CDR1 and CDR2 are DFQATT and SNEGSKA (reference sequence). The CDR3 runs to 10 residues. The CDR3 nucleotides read TGCAGTGCTCCCCAGAATGAGCAGTTCTTC. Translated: CSAPQNEQFF.

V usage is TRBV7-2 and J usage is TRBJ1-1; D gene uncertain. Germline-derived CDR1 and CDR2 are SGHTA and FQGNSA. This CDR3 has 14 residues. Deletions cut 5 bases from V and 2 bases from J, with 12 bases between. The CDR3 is CASSQRVRNTEAFF. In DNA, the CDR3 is TGTGCCAGCAGCCAAAGGGTGCGAAACACTGAAGCTTTCTTT. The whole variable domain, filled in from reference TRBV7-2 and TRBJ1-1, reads GAGVSQSPSNKVTEKGKDVELRCDPISGHTALYWYRQSLGQGLEFLIYFQGNSAPDKSGLPSDRFSAERTGGSVSTLTIQRTQQEDSAVYLCASSQRVRNTEAFFGQGTRLTVV.

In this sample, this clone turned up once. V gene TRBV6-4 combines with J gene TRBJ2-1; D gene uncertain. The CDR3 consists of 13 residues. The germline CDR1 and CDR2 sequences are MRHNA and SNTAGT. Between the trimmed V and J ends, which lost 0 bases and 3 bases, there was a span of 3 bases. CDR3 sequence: CASSDSDYNEQFF. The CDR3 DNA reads TGTGCCAGCAGTGACTCGGACTACAATGAGCAGTTCTTC.

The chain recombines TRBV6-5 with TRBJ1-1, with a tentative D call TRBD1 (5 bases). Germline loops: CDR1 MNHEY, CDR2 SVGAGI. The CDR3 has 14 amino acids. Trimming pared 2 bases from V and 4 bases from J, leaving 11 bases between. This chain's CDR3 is CASSYRVRGTEAFF. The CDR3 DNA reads TGTGCCAGCAGTTACCGCGTAAGGGGCACTGAAGCTTTCTTT.

The CDR3 bases are TGTGCCAGCAGCCGCGGGACTACCCCCCAAGAGACCCAGTACTTC. Amino acids: CASSRGTTPQETQYF. V gene TRBV7-9 combines with J gene TRBJ2-5, with 7 bases fitting TRBD2. Germline CDR1 is SEHNR and CDR2 is FQNEAQ (reference sequence). J lost 1 base, V lost 5 bases, and 7 bases had no gene match. This CDR3 region has 15 residues. The full variable domain, in which reference TRBV7-9 and TRBJ2-5 provide the parts outside the CDR3, is DTGVSQNPRHKITKRGQNVTFRCDPISEHNRLYWYRQTLGQGPEFLTYFQNEAQLEKSRLLSDRFSAERPKGSFSTLEIQRTEQGDSAMYLCASSRGTTPQETQYFGPGTRLLVL.

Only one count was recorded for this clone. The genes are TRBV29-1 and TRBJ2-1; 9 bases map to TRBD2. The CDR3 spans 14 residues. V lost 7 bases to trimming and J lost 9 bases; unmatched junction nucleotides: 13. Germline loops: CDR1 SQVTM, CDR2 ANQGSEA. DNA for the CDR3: TGCAGCGCCTCTGGGGCGGGGGGGCCCGTTGAGCAGTTCTTC. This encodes CSASGAGGPVEQFF.

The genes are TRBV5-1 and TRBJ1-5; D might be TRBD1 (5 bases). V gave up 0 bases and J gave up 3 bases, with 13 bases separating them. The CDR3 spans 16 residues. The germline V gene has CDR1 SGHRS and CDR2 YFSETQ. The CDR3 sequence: CASSLGPTGLNQPQHF. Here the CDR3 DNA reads TGCGCCAGCAGCTTGGGCCCAACAGGCCTCAATCAGCCCCAGCATTTT.

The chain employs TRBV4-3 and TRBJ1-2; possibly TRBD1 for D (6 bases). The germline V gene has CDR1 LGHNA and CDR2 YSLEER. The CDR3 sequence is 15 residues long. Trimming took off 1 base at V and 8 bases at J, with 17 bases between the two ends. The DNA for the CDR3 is TGCGCCAGCAGCCAAGTTTGGGCAGGGGTGGGGGGCTACACCTTC. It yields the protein CASSQVWAGVGGYTF.

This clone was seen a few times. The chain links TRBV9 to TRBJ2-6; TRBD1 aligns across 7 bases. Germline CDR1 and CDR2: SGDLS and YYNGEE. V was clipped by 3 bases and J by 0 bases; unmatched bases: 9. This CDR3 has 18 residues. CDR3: CASSAVGTARSGANVLTF. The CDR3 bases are TGTGCCAGCAGCGCAGTCGGGACAGCCCGCTCTGGGGCCAACGTCCTGACTTTC. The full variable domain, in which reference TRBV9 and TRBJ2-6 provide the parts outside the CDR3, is DSGVTQTPKHLITATGQRVTLRCSPRSGDLSVYWYQQSLDQGLQFLIQYYNGEERAKGNILERFSAQQFPDLHSELNLSSLELGDSALYFCASSAVGTARSGANVLTFGAGSRLTVL.

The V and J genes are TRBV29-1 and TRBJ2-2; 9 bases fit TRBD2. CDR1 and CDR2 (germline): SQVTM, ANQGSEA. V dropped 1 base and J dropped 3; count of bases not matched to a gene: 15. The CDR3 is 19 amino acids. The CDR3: CSVEGRGRAGGRDTGELFF. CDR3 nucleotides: TGCAGCGTTGAAGGAAGAGGTCGAGCGGGGGGCCGGGACACCGGGGAGCTGTTTTTT.

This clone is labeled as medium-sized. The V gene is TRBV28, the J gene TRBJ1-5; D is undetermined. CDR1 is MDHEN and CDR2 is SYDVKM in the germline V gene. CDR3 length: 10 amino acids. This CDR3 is CAAARQPQHF. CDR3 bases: TGTGCTGCGGCTCGTCAGCCCCAGCATTTT.

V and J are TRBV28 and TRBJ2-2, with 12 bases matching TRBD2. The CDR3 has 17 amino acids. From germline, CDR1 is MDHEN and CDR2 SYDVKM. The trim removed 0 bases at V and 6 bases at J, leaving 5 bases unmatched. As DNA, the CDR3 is TGTGCCAGCAGTTTATGGGTACTAGCGGGGGGACCCGGGGAGCTGTTTTTT. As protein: CASSLWVLAGGPGELFF. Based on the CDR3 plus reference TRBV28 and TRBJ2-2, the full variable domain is DVKVTQSSRYLVKRTGEKVFLECVQDMDHENMFWYRQDPGLGLRLIYFSYDVKMKEKGDIPEGYSVSREKKERFSLILESASTNQTSMYLCASSLWVLAGGPGELFFGEGSRLTVL.

This CDR3 is CASSLAENQPQHF. The CDR3 coding sequence is TGTGCCAGCAGCTTAGCGGAGAATCAGCCCCAGCATTTT. The chain is built from TRBV11-2 and TRBJ1-5, with D unclear. Per germline, CDR1 SGHAT and CDR2 FQNNGV. Trimming pared 1 base from V and 4 bases from J, leaving 5 bases between. This CDR3 contains 13 residues.